The T cell receptor (beta chain) under discussion was sequenced for a study of blood T cell repertoires in COVID-19. Study-wide background: Spain, Italy and the United States supplied samples that represented acute and convalescent COVID-19. T cells, B-cell-depleted T cells, or PBMCs supplied cDNA or gDNA.

Source study methods: From reference gene primer amplification, estimates of nucleated cell counts were derived. Profiling relied on immunoSEQ multiplex PCR, and the TCRdb table lists in-frame clones only, not all of them. Clone size and the V and J calls come from that table; the DNA yielded D and trimming. This sample has fewer than 250,000 clones, with around 81% found just once. The sequenced sample consisted of peripheral blood. The clonotype comes from a man aged 55 to 69 with COVID-19, enrolled during active disease.

The CDR3 region is CASSQVGRLDYNEQFF. The CDR3 DNA reads as TGCGCCAGCAGCCAAGTGGGCAGATTAGACTACAATGAGCAGTTCTTC. The gene calls are TRBV4-1 and TRBJ2-1, with D hard to call. The germline V gene encodes CDR1 MGHRA and CDR2 YSYEKL. CDR3 length: 16 residues. V dropped 1 base and J dropped 3 bases, with 13 bases sitting between them.